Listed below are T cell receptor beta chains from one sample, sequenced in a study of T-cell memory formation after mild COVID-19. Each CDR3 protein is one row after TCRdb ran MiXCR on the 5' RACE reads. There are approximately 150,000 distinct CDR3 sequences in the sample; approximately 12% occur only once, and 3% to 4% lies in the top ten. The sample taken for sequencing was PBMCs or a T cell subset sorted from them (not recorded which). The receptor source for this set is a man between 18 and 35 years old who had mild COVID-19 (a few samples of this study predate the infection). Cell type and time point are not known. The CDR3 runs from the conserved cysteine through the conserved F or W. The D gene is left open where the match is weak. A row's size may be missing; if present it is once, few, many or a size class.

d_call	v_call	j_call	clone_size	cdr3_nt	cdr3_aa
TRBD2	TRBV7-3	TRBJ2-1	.	TGTGCCAGCAGCCCCATAGCGGGGGGGCGCAATGAGCAGTTCTTC	CASSPIAGGRNEQFF
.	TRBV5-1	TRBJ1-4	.	TGCGCCAGCAGCTCCTCAGGAGCTGTTAATGAAAAACTGTTTTTT	CASSSSGAVNEKLFF
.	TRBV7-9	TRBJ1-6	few	TGTGCCAGCACCGACCAGCGGGGGCAGTTAAATTCACCCCTCCACTTT	CASTDQRGQLNSPLHF
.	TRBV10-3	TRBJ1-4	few	TGTGCCACCCGTGGCCGGCAGGGGACAAATGAAAAACTGTTTTTT	CATRGRQGTNEKLFF
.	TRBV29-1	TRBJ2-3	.	TGCAGCGGCGGTCAGGGGGGGGATACGCAGTATTTT	CSGGQGGDTQYF
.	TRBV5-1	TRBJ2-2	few	TGCGCCACCCGACAGCCGAACACCGGGGAGCTGTTTTTT	CATRQPNTGELFF
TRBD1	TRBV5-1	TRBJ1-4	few	TGCGCCAGCAGCTCCGGACAGGTTGATAGTAATGAAAAACTGTTTTTT	CASSSGQVDSNEKLFF
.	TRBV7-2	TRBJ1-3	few	TGTGCCAGCAGCTCCGATCAGGGAAACACCATATATTTT	CASSSDQGNTIYF
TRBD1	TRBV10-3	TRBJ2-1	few	TGTGCCATCAGCCCCGGGACAGCCTCCTACAATGAGCAGTTCTTC	CAISPGTASYNEQFF
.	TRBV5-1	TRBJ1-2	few	TGCGCCAGCAGCTTGAACCCTTCTGAGGGCTATGGCTACACCTTC	CASSLNPSEGYGYTF
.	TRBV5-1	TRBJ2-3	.	TGCGACAGCAGCTTGGATACTACAGATACGCAGTATTTT	CDSSLDTTDTQYF
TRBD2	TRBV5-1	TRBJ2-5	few	TGCGCCAGCAGCCCAGCGGGGGGGCACCAAGAGACCCAGTACTTC	CASSPAGGHQETQYF
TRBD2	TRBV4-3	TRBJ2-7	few	TGCGCCAGCAGCCAAGACCTAGCGGGGAGTATCGAGCAGTACTTC	CASSQDLAGSIEQYF
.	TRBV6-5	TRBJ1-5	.	TGTGCCAGCAGTTACAAACACGACCAGCCCCAGCATTTT	CASSYKHDQPQHF
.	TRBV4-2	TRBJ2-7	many	TGTGCCAGCAGCCAAGTCGCGGGTAACTACGAGCAGTACTTC	CASSQVAGNYEQYF
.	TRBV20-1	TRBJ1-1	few	TGCAGTTTGTCGGAGGCTGAAGCTTTCTTT	CSLSEAEAFF
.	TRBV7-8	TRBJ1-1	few	TGTGCCAGCAGCGTAACAGGGTCAATGAACACTGAAGCTTTCTTT	CASSVTGSMNTEAFF
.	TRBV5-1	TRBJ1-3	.	TGCGCCAGCAGCTTCATTCCGACAGGCTCTGGAAACACCATATATTTT	CASSFIPTGSGNTIYF
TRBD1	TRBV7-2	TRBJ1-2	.	TGTGCCAGCAGCCTTCATGGGACAGCTAACTATGGCTACACCTTC	CASSLHGTANYGYTF
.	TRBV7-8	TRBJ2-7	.	TGTGCCAGCAGCTTAGAGGCAGGGGATTACGAGCAGTACTTC	CASSLEAGDYEQYF
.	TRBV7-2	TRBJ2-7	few	TGTGCCAGCAGCTTAGTGGGGGAATACGAGCAGTACTTC	CASSLVGEYEQYF
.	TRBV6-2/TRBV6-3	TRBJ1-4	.	TGTGCCATCAGTTTGGACGGGACTAATGAAAAACTGTTTTTT	CAISLDGTNEKLFF
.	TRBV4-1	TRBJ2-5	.	TGCGCCAGCAGCCCCCCGGGGCATCAAGAGACCCAGTACTTC	CASSPPGHQETQYF
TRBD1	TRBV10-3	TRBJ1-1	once	TGTGCCATCAATCCGGGACAGGGGACTGAAGCTTTCTTT	CAINPGQGTEAFF
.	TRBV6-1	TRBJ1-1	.	TGTGCCAGCAGAAGGTCCTATGGTAGTCCCACTGAAGCTTTCTTT	CASRRSYGSPTEAFF
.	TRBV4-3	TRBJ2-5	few	TGCGCCAGCAGCCAAGACCAGGGTCGAGGGACCCAGTACTTC	CASSQDQGRGTQYF
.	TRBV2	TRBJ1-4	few	TGTGCCAGCCAGAGGAGTAATGAAAAACTGTTTTTT	CASQRSNEKLFF
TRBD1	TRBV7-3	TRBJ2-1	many	TGTGCCAGCAGCTCGGGACAGGGCAGGAATGAGCAGTTCTTC	CASSSGQGRNEQFF
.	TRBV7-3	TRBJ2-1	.	TGTGCCAGCAGCTTGGGGCATTACAATGAGCAGTTCTTC	CASSLGHYNEQFF
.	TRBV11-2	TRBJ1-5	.	TGTGCCAGCAGCTTATCACTGCTCCAGCCCCAGCATTTT	CASSLSLLQPQHF